This note documents a single TCR beta chain sequence. CDR1 is MGHRA and CDR2 is YSYEKL in the germline V gene. The CDR3 has 13 residues. The PCR ran on 60 Vbeta and 13 Jbeta primers. The method was immunoSEQ multiplex PCR; TCRdb's version includes in-frame clones alone and lacks a portion of them. The sample consists of about 120,000 clones, roughly 78% of them appearing once. These data belong to a study of cytomegalovirus exposure and HLA in healthy donors. V gene TRBV4-1 combines with J gene TRBJ2-5; D unresolved. The DNA matches TRBJ2-7 better at its end, which makes the J call doubtful. Material: PBMCs. This TCR was sampled from a man aged 30 to 45 in good health and CMV-seropositive. The CDR3 sequence: CASSLRADYEQYF. The DNA for the CDR3 is TGCGCCAGCAGCCTCCGGGCCGACTACGAGCAGTACTTC.